These 27 T cell receptor beta chains were all obtained from the same sample, sequenced in a study of blood T cells in healthy people across ages. Primed by a sample-barcoded 5' primer and a J-beta primer mix, a second PCR proceeded for 7 to 11 cycles. TCRdb re-called the 5' RACE reads through MiXCR, storing one row per CDR3 protein. The sample has some 1.5 million distinct CDR3 sequences; under 30% are singletons. Sequencing input: blood. The receptor set was obtained from a woman in her 30s in good health.

Only a few counts were recorded for this clonotype. The genes are TRBV6-1 and TRBJ1-2; a weak D match, TRBD1 (6 bases). The CDR3 has 16 residues. The germline gives CDR1 MNHNS, CDR2 SASEGT. V dropped 0 bases and J dropped 3 bases, with 14 bases sitting between them. DNA for the CDR3: TGTGCCAGCAGTGAAGCGGTCGCAGGGGCCCACTATGGCTACACCTTC. Amino acids: CASSEAVAGAHYGYTF.

The V call is TRBV28, the J call TRBJ2-1; D tentatively fits TRBD1 or TRBD2 (5 bases each). The CDR3 extends over 16 amino acids. Trimming took 4 bases from V and 6 from J, leaving 19 bases between them. Per germline, CDR1 MDHEN and CDR2 SYDVKM. CDR3 residues: CASSWDGRTACNEQFF. Written as DNA, the CDR3 is TGTGCCAGCAGTTGGGACGGGCGGACTGCTTGCAATGAGCAGTTCTTC.

The rearrangement joins TRBV6-5 to TRBJ1-2; 8 nucleotides line up with TRBD1. Germline V lookup: CDR1 MNHEY, CDR2 SVGAGI. CDR3 length: 12 residues. The J segment lost 9 bases and the V segment lost 6 bases, leaving 6 bases of the junction unmatched. DNA for the CDR3: TGTGCCAGCAGGATGAGACAGGGGCGCTACACCTTC. Its translation: CASRMRQGRYTF.

V is TRBV11-2 and J is TRBJ2-1, with a tentative D call TRBD2 (6 bases). Germline lookup yields CDR1 SGHAT and CDR2 FQNNGV. The CDR3 totals 14 residues. With 4 bases removed from V and 4 bases from J, the gap between germline ends came to 11 bases. CDR3 loop: CASSSWGVYNEQFF. The CDR3 DNA is TGTGCCAGCAGCTCTTGGGGGGTTTACAATGAGCAGTTCTTC.

V and J are TRBV2 and TRBJ2-5; TRBD2 matches at 7 bases. V was pared by 0 bases and J by 0 bases, with 1 base of the junction left unmatched. CDR1 is SNHLY, CDR2 FYNNEI, per germline. CDR3 length: 15 amino acids. For the CDR3, the DNA is TGTGCCAGCAGTGAAGCGCGGGAGTACCAAGAGACCCAGTACTTC. Encoded protein: CASSEAREYQETQYF.

The chain has TRBV25-1 and TRBJ1-1, with 8 bases matching TRBD1. The CDR3 runs to 14 residues. V was pared by 2 bases and J by 4 bases, with 3 bases of the junction left unmatched. In germline, CDR1 is MGHDK, CDR2 SYGVNS. The CDR3 DNA sequence: TGTGCCAGCAGTGAACTACAGGGGGGCACTGAAGCTTTCTTT. It specifies CASSELQGGTEAFF. Full variable domain (outside the CDR3, taken from reference TRBV25-1 and TRBJ1-1): EADIYQTPRYLVIGTGKKITLECSQTMGHDKMYWYQQDPGMELHLIHYSYGVNSTEKGDLSSESTVSRIRTEHFPLTLESARPSHTSQYLCASSELQGGTEAFFGQGTRLTVV.

This clonotype was counted at least ten times. The CDR3: CASSLDGGATQYF. The CDR3 DNA follows: TGTGCCAGCAGCTTAGATGGAGGGGCTACGCAGTATTTT. V gene TRBV7-9 combines with J gene TRBJ2-3; perhaps TRBD2 as D (6 bases). This CDR3 is built from 13 residues. The V end was cut by 1 base, the J end by 8 bases, with 10 bases between. Germline-derived CDR1 and CDR2 are SEHNR and FQNEAQ (reference sequence).

V is TRBV7-2 and J is TRBJ2-1; tentative D call: TRBD1 (6 bases). V lost 4 bases and J lost 6, with 13 bases in between. CDR3 length: 14 amino acids. Germline V gene sequence: CDR1 SGHTA, CDR2 FQGNSA. CDR3 region: CASSYQTGPNEQFF. CDR3 DNA sequence: TGTGCCAGCAGCTATCAGACAGGCCCCAATGAGCAGTTCTTC.

The rearrangement joins TRBV2 to TRBJ2-1, with D possibly matching TRBD1 (6 bases). Germline V CDR1 and CDR2: SNHLY, FYNNEI. The CDR3 covers 16 residues. V was shortened by 3 bases and J by 13 bases, with 25 bases between the two germline ends. The CDR3 protein is CASSDSGRGSLETQFF. The CDR3 region has the DNA TGTGCCAGCAGTGACAGTGGCAGGGGATCGCTGGAGACCCAGTTCTTC.

In this sample, this clonotype turned up many times. The CDR3 reads CASSESGGRETQYF. DNA of the CDR3: TGTGCCAGCAGCGAGTCAGGGGGGCGGGAGACCCAGTACTTC. The chain carries TRBV5-4 and TRBJ2-5; TRBD1 is a possible D gene (7 bases). Per the germline V gene, CDR1 is SGHNT and CDR2 is YYREEE (reference sequence). V was shortened by 4 bases and J by 5 bases, with 15 bases between the two germline ends. The CDR3 is 14 residues long.

V is TRBV14 and J is TRBJ2-3; no definite D call. Between the trimmed V and J ends, which lost 0 bases and 4 bases, there was a span of 17 bases. Germline V gives CDR1 SGHDN, CDR2 FVKESK. The CDR3 has 17 amino acids. The CDR3 nucleotides read TGTGCCAGCAGCCAAGATATCCCGATATTTTCGGCAGATACGCAGTATTTT. It yields the protein CASSQDIPIFSADTQYF.

The J gene is TRBJ1-6, the V gene TRBV3-1; 7 bases match TRBD1. Germline V gives CDR1 LGHDT, CDR2 YNNKEL (reference sequence). The V and J ends lost 4 bases and 8 bases, in that order; junction bases with no gene match: 5. The CDR3 sequence is 14 residues long. The CDR3: CASSLGGMDSPLHF. The CDR3 bases are TGTGCCAGCAGCCTAGGGGGCATGGATTCACCCCTCCACTTT.

Comment on this clonotype: It is likely a read error, because the conserved phenylalanine at the end of the CDR3 is missing. This chain connects TRBV13 to TRBJ2-2, with 7 bases aligning to TRBD2. V trimming: 7 bases; J trimming: 0 bases; junction bases outside the gene matches: 5. Germline CDR1 and CDR2: PRHDT and FYEKMQ (reference sequence). The CDR3 runs to 15 residues. CDR3 protein: CASKRGPSNTGELFL. The DNA for the CDR3 is TGTGCCAGCAAGCGGGGCCCATCGAACACCGGGGAGCTGTTTTTG.

V gene TRBV6-5 combines with J gene TRBJ1-4; unclear D gene. V lost 5 bases and J lost 8, with 9 bases in between. The germline gives CDR1 MNHEY, CDR2 SVGAGI. The CDR3 loop spans 12 amino acids. The CDR3 coding sequence is TGTGCCAGCAGTCCCGGGTGGGAAAAACTGTTTTTT. Residues: CASSPGWEKLFF.

This clonotype was detected many times. The chain carries TRBV20-1 and TRBJ1-2, with D hard to call. The V end lost 7 bases, the J end lost 8 bases, and 17 bases lay between the germline ends. The CDR3 length is 12 residues. CDR1 is DFQATT, CDR2 SNEGSKA, per germline (reference sequence). CDR3 bases: TGCAGTGGCACCGGAGGAGGGTCGGGCTACACCTTC. It translates to CSGTGGGSGYTF.

This clonotype was counted a few times. This rearrangement joins TRBV29-1 to TRBJ2-3, with D uncertain. Deletions cut 4 bases from V and 1 base from J, with 12 bases between. Germline V gene lookup returns CDR1 SQVTM and CDR2 ANQGSEA. There are 14 residues in the CDR3. The CDR3 region has the DNA TGCAGCGTTGTACCTAGGCCTCGCACAGATACGCAGTATTTT. Translated: CSVVPRPRTDTQYF.

Notes on this clonotype: This sequence may be a read error, since a much larger clone differs from it by one base. The J gene is TRBJ2-5, the V gene TRBV29-1, with 11 positions matching TRBD2. CDR1 SQVTM and CDR2 ANQGSEA come from the germline V gene. J lost 5 bases, V lost 6 bases, and 8 bases had no gene match. The CDR3 is made up of 14 amino acids. Here the CDR3 reads CSVFSGRAGETQYF. The CDR3, as DNA: TGCAGCGTCTTTAGCGGGAGGGCGGGGGAGACCCAGTACTTC. The whole variable domain, remainder taken from reference TRBV29-1 and TRBJ2-5, is SAVISQKPSRDICQRGTSLTIQCQVDSQVTMMFWYRQQPGQSLTLIATANQGSEATYESGFVIDKFPISRPNLTFSTLTVSNMSPEDSSIYLCSVFSGRAGETQYFGPGTRLLVL.

Only a few counts were recorded for this clonotype. The junction differs from germline at one of its ends, possibly a read error. This chain uses TRBV7-2 with TRBJ2-3; TRBD1 might be the D (5 bases). Germline V gene sequence: CDR1 SGHTA, CDR2 FQGNSA. CDR3 length: 16 residues. The CDR3 DNA is TGTGCCAGCAGCTTAGATACGGGTTACGGAACAGGTACGCAGTATTTT. It specifies CASSLDTGYGTGTQYF.

V and J are TRBV25-1 and TRBJ1-6, with 7 bases lining up with TRBD1. This CDR3 region has 14 residues. Germline-derived CDR1 and CDR2 are MGHDK and SYGVNS. Losses at the gene ends were 9 bases for V and 10 bases for J; bases not matched to a gene: 12. The CDR3 reads CASERQGWVSPLHF. The CDR3, as DNA: TGTGCCAGTGAAAGACAGGGTTGGGTCTCACCCCTCCACTTT. Filled out from reference TRBV25-1 and TRBJ1-6, the complete variable domain reads EADIYQTPRYLVIGTGKKITLECSQTMGHDKMYWYQQDPGMELHLIHYSYGVNSTEKGDLSSESTVSRIRTEHFPLTLESARPSHTSQYLCASERQGWVSPLHFGNGTRLTVT.

In regard to this clonotype: It may be a read error: a sequence one base away is much more abundant. V and J are TRBV4-2 and TRBJ2-7; 11 bases line up with TRBD2. Germline lookup yields CDR1 LGHNA and CDR2 YNFKEQ. This CDR3 comprises 16 residues. The junction had 2 bases not matched to a gene; V was cut back by 0 bases and J by 1 base. The CDR3 sequence: CASSQETSGASYEQYF. The CDR3 bases are TGTGCCAGCAGCCAAGAGACTAGCGGGGCTTCCTACGAGCAGTACTTC.

The V call is TRBV12-3 or TRBV12-4, the J call TRBJ2-1; D gene ambiguous. This CDR3 is built from 13 residues. V was shortened by 3 bases and J by 9 bases, with 12 bases between the two germline ends. CDR3: CASSFSRTGEQFF. In DNA, the CDR3 is TGTGCCAGCAGTTTCTCGAGAACGGGTGAGCAGTTCTTC.

The chain uses TRBV5-1 and TRBJ2-3; 7 nucleotides match TRBD2. CDR3 size: 16 residues. Germline V gene data show CDR1 as SGHRS and CDR2 as YFSETQ. The junction had 14 bases not matched to a gene; V was cut back by 4 bases and J by 6 bases. In nucleotides, the CDR3 is TGCGCCAGCAGCCTAGGGACGAGCGGGGAGGTGGATACGCAGTATTTT. The encoded protein is CASSLGTSGEVDTQYF.

This clonotype showed up just a few times. The J gene is TRBJ2-7, the V gene TRBV7-6, with 9 bases lining up with TRBD2. The germline gives CDR1 SGHVS, CDR2 FNYEAQ. J lost 10 bases, V lost 1 base, and 8 bases had no gene match. This CDR3 comprises 14 residues. CDR3: CASSLEGTSLKQYF. CDR3 bases: TGTGCCAGCAGCTTAGAGGGGACTAGCCTCAAACAGTACTTC.

The chain carries TRBV20-1 and TRBJ2-5; D call uncertain. The CDR3 covers 13 residues. The germline V gene encodes CDR1 DFQATT and CDR2 SNEGSKA (reference sequence). The V end was cut by 5 bases, the J end by 5 bases, with 15 bases between. The CDR3 reads CSALLLSRETQYF. The CDR3 DNA follows: TGCAGTGCTCTCTTGCTTAGTCGGGAGACCCAGTACTTC.

A few counts support this clonotype. The chain recombines TRBV20-1 with TRBJ1-5; perhaps TRBD1 as D (6 bases). Germline loops: CDR1 DFQATT, CDR2 SNEGSKA (reference sequence). With 7 bases removed from V and 2 bases from J, the gap between germline ends came to 9 bases. The CDR3 is 12 residues long. CDR3 in amino acids: CSGAGGNQPQHF. In nucleotides, the CDR3 is TGCAGTGGAGCAGGGGGCAATCAGCCCCAGCATTTT.

The chain is built from TRBV5-1 and TRBJ2-1; possible D gene TRBD1, 6 bases. This CDR3 is built from 14 residues. The ends were cut back, 4 bases at V and 5 bases at J, with 13 bases in the middle. Germline CDR1 and CDR2: SGHRS and YFSETQ. CDR3 DNA: TGCGCCAGCAGCACCAATAGGGGGAACAATGAGCAGTTCTTC. Residues: CASSTNRGNNEQFF.

This clonotype was detected a few times. The J gene is TRBJ1-1, the V gene TRBV29-1, with no clear D. The CDR3 is 12 residues long. Germline V CDR1 and CDR2: SQVTM, ANQGSEA. The V gene lost 3 bases and the J gene lost 7 bases, with 12 bases spanning the gap. Here the CDR3 reads CSVEGAGGEAFF. CDR3 DNA sequence: TGCAGCGTTGAGGGTGCCGGTGGTGAAGCTTTCTTT.